This TCR beta chain was profiled in a study of shared clonotypes between healthy human individuals. The deep-level immunoSEQ assay was used. This table comes from immunoSEQ multiplex PCR, and its TCRdb copy is limited to in-frame clones, with some not included. This sample carries more than 2 million clones, 90% to 95% of them seen once, and the ten largest clones take 0.13%. V lost 1 base to trimming and J lost 4 bases, with 14 bases between them. Germline CDR1 is SGHTS and CDR2 is YDEGEE. The CDR3 runs to 15 residues. Study conclusions and caveats: Some naive CD4 clonotypes, roughly 4.5%, turned up in common across four donors.

Comments on this clone: Antigen specificity is unknown.

Sequencing was done on a sample of naive CD4+ T cells sorted from blood. Stated subset: CD45RA+ positively selected. J is TRBJ1-2 and V is TRBV5-8, with D hard to call. The TCR comes from a man aged 18-30 years in good health. This chain's CDR3 is CASSLLITSAYGYTF. CDR3 coding DNA: TGTGCCAGCAGCTTGTTGATTACCTCGGCCTATGGCTACACCTTC.